This TCR beta chain derives from a study of blood T cell repertoires in COVID-19. J lost 7 bases, V lost 0 bases, and 4 bases had no gene match. The CDR3 extends over 15 amino acids. Per the germline V gene, CDR1 is KGHSH and CDR2 is LQKENI. The protocol was immunoSEQ multiplex PCR, while the TCRdb copy is restricted to in-frame clones and leaves out a portion. The data contain about 210,000 clones, around 80% of them seen just once; the ten biggest clones take up roughly 12%. This receptor was identified in a human donor in a cohort sampled during active COVID-19. Sequencing input: peripheral blood. This chain links TRBV18 with TRBJ2-1; 9 bases are shared with TRBD2. The CDR3 DNA is TGTGCCAGCTCACCACCCGTGCGGGGGGGAAATGAGCAGTTCTTC. Translation: CASSPPVRGGNEQFF.